Listed below are T cell receptor beta chains from one sample, sequenced in a study of response to subunit inactivated influenza vaccine. TCRdb analysed the RT-PCR reads with MiXCR anew, one entry per CDR3 protein. This table holds roughly 700,000 distinct CDR3 sequences, more than 11% found once. Sequences were derived from PBMCs from blood, sampled less than 15 days before vaccination. The receptors stem from a man aged 45 to 65 who received an inactivated influenza vaccine. The CDR3 runs from the conserved cysteine through the conserved F or W. Fields, in order: J gene, clone size, D gene, V gene, CDR3 protein, CDR3 DNA. A D gene is named only where the DNA matches it firmly. Expanded clones get a size class; other rows say once, few or many, or leave the size out.

J gene: TRBJ2-5
clone size: few
D gene: TRBD2
V gene: TRBV27
CDR3 protein: CASSFRAGGPEETQYF
CDR3 DNA: TGTGCCAGCAGTTTTAGAGCGGGAGGGCCCGAAGAGACCCAGTACTTC

J gene: TRBJ2-7
clone size: -
D gene: -
V gene: TRBV9
CDR3 protein: CASSVSSYSYEQYF
CDR3 DNA: TGTGCCAGCAGCGTCTCATCCTACTCCTACGAGCAGTACTTC

J gene: TRBJ2-1
clone size: -
D gene: -
V gene: TRBV20-1
CDR3 protein: CSAITRVAGRYNEQFF
CDR3 DNA: TGCAGTGCTATAACAAGGGTCGCGGGCCGATACAATGAGCAGTTCTTC

J gene: TRBJ2-1
clone size: -
D gene: -
V gene: TRBV7-9
CDR3 protein: CASSPDTGLYNEQFF
CDR3 DNA: TGTGCCAGCAGCCCAGATACAGGCCTCTACAATGAGCAGTTCTTC

J gene: TRBJ2-3
clone size: -
D gene: -
V gene: TRBV12-3/TRBV12-4
CDR3 protein: CASSLAWSATTDTQYF
CDR3 DNA: TGTGCCAGCAGTTTAGCGTGGTCCGCAACCACAGATACGCAGTATTTT

J gene: TRBJ1-3
clone size: -
D gene: -
V gene: TRBV12-3/TRBV12-4
CDR3 protein: CASSLALGNTIYF
CDR3 DNA: TGTGCCAGCAGTTTAGCGCTTGGAAACACCATATATTTT

J gene: TRBJ1-2
clone size: once
D gene: -
V gene: TRBV2
CDR3 protein: CASSPTQAPGYGYTF
CDR3 DNA: TGTGCCAGCAGTCCCACCCAGGCGCCGGGCTATGGCTACACCTTC

J gene: TRBJ1-5
clone size: -
D gene: -
V gene: TRBV6-1
CDR3 protein: CASSELLTETLSNQPQHF
CDR3 DNA: TGTGCCAGCAGTGAGCTATTAACCGAGACTCTTAGCAATCAGCCCCAGCATTTT

J gene: TRBJ1-1
clone size: -
D gene: TRBD1
V gene: TRBV27
CDR3 protein: CASSTGDRGLNSEAFF
CDR3 DNA: TGTGCCAGCAGTACCGGGGACAGGGGGCTGAATAGTGAAGCTTTCTTT

J gene: TRBJ1-6
clone size: few
D gene: -
V gene: TRBV27
CDR3 protein: CASSLTSQGRSYNSPLHF
CDR3 DNA: TGTGCCAGCAGTCTAACTTCACAGGGTCGGTCCTATAATTCACCCCTCCACTTT

J gene: TRBJ2-5
clone size: -
D gene: -
V gene: TRBV4-2
CDR3 protein: CASSLEFVRGETQYF
CDR3 DNA: TGTGCCAGCAGCCTCGAATTTGTGAGGGGAGAGACCCAGTACTTC

J gene: TRBJ1-2
clone size: many
D gene: -
V gene: TRBV7-7
CDR3 protein: CASSLVAPLANYGYTF
CDR3 DNA: TGTGCTAGCAGCTTAGTGGCTCCCCTAGCTAACTATGGCTACACCTTC

J gene: TRBJ2-2
clone size: -
D gene: TRBD1
V gene: TRBV6-5
CDR3 protein: CASSYLAGQDTGELFF
CDR3 DNA: TGTGCCAGCAGTTATCTCGCGGGACAGGACACCGGGGAGCTGTTTTTT

J gene: TRBJ2-1
clone size: -
D gene: -
V gene: TRBV5-1
CDR3 protein: CASSSASASYNEQFF
CDR3 DNA: TGCGCCAGCAGCTCAGCTAGCGCCTCCTACAATGAGCAGTTCTTC

J gene: TRBJ2-1
clone size: few
D gene: TRBD2
V gene: TRBV20-1
CDR3 protein: CSAGLAGDNNEQFF
CDR3 DNA: TGCAGTGCCGGACTAGCGGGGGACAACAATGAGCAGTTCTTC

J gene: TRBJ1-6
clone size: many
D gene: -
V gene: TRBV20-1
CDR3 protein: CSAKTSNSPLHF
CDR3 DNA: TGCAGTGCAAAAACATCTAATTCACCCCTCCACTTT

J gene: TRBJ2-1
clone size: -
D gene: TRBD2
V gene: TRBV9
CDR3 protein: CASSVSLAGDNEQFF
CDR3 DNA: TGTGCCAGCAGCGTAAGCCTAGCGGGAGACAATGAGCAGTTCTTC

J gene: TRBJ2-2
clone size: -
D gene: -
V gene: TRBV5-6
CDR3 protein: CASSLADGDTGELFF
CDR3 DNA: TGTGCCAGCAGCTTGGCCGACGGGGACACCGGGGAGCTGTTTTTT

J gene: TRBJ1-6
clone size: -
D gene: -
V gene: TRBV11-2
CDR3 protein: CASSLGGGLSPLHF
CDR3 DNA: TGTGCCAGCAGCTTAGGTGGGGGCCTTTCACCCCTCCACTTT

J gene: TRBJ1-6
clone size: few
D gene: -
V gene: TRBV6-1
CDR3 protein: CASSGGGYNSPLHF
CDR3 DNA: TGTGCCAGCAGTGGGGGGGGCTATAATTCACCCCTCCACTTT

J gene: TRBJ1-4
clone size: -
D gene: TRBD1
V gene: TRBV12-3/TRBV12-4
CDR3 protein: CASTGDRNNEKLFF
CDR3 DNA: TGTGCCAGCACCGGGGACAGAAACAATGAAAAACTGTTTTTT

J gene: TRBJ1-5
clone size: -
D gene: TRBD1
V gene: TRBV28
CDR3 protein: CASSFGGGGRNQPQHF
CDR3 DNA: TGTGCCAGCAGTTTCGGAGGGGGCGGACGCAATCAGCCCCAGCATTTT

J gene: TRBJ1-1
clone size: few
D gene: -
V gene: TRBV29-1
CDR3 protein: CSVQGMNTEAFF
CDR3 DNA: TGCAGCGTTCAGGGGATGAACACTGAAGCTTTCTTT

J gene: TRBJ1-6
clone size: few
D gene: TRBD1
V gene: TRBV6-4
CDR3 protein: CASRPFDRGRSGSPLHF
CDR3 DNA: TGTGCCAGCAGACCATTCGACAGGGGGAGGAGTGGCTCACCCCTCCACTTT

J gene: TRBJ1-1
clone size: -
D gene: -
V gene: TRBV7-2
CDR3 protein: CASSLGGAWNTEAFF
CDR3 DNA: TGTGCCAGCAGCTTAGGGGGGGCATGGAACACTGAAGCTTTCTTT

J gene: TRBJ1-2
clone size: -
D gene: TRBD1
V gene: TRBV14
CDR3 protein: CASSQVPTGGHGYTF
CDR3 DNA: TGTGCCAGCAGCCAAGTGCCGACAGGGGGCCATGGCTACACCTTC

J gene: TRBJ2-7
clone size: few
D gene: -
V gene: TRBV12-3/TRBV12-4
CDR3 protein: CASTGGSSYEQYF
CDR3 DNA: TGTGCCAGCACTGGGGGGAGCTCCTACGAGCAGTACTTC

J gene: TRBJ1-2
clone size: -
D gene: -
V gene: TRBV10-3
CDR3 protein: CAISEQRDTPTF
CDR3 DNA: TGTGCCATCAGTGAACAACGGGACACCCCTACCTTC

J gene: TRBJ2-7
clone size: -
D gene: TRBD1
V gene: TRBV10-3
CDR3 protein: CAIAAGGLYEQYF
CDR3 DNA: TGTGCCATCGCGGCAGGGGGCCTTTACGAGCAGTACTTC

J gene: TRBJ1-5
clone size: -
D gene: -
V gene: TRBV10-2
CDR3 protein: CASSEQLYQPQHF
CDR3 DNA: TGCGCCAGCAGTGAGCAGTTGTATCAGCCCCAGCATTTT

J gene: TRBJ2-1
clone size: many
D gene: TRBD1
V gene: TRBV20-1
CDR3 protein: CSARGRDRSSYNEQFF
CDR3 DNA: TGCAGTGCTAGAGGCAGGGACAGAAGTTCCTACAATGAGCAGTTCTTC

J gene: TRBJ2-3
clone size: -
D gene: -
V gene: TRBV5-1
CDR3 protein: CASSHGPNTDTQYF
CDR3 DNA: TGCGCCAGCAGCCACGGACCGAACACAGATACGCAGTATTTT

J gene: TRBJ2-7
clone size: many
D gene: -
V gene: TRBV4-2
CDR3 protein: CASSQDNLQGGYEQYF
CDR3 DNA: TGTGCCAGCAGCCAAGATAATTTACAGGGAGGCTACGAGCAGTACTTC

J gene: TRBJ2-5
clone size: -
D gene: TRBD2
V gene: TRBV7-9
CDR3 protein: CASSFPGLAGTQETQYF
CDR3 DNA: TGTGCCAGCAGCTTTCCGGGACTAGCGGGGACCCAAGAGACCCAGTACTTC

J gene: TRBJ2-1
clone size: -
D gene: TRBD2
V gene: TRBV2
CDR3 protein: CASSEARSSGRNEQFF
CDR3 DNA: TGTGCCAGCAGTGAAGCCAGGTCTAGCGGGAGGAATGAGCAGTTCTTC

J gene: TRBJ2-3
clone size: -
D gene: -
V gene: TRBV29-1
CDR3 protein: CSVLYYTSTDTQYF
CDR3 DNA: TGCAGCGTCCTTTACTACACAAGCACAGATACGCAGTATTTT

J gene: TRBJ1-2
clone size: -
D gene: -
V gene: TRBV27
CDR3 protein: CASSTTGGKGNYGYTF
CDR3 DNA: TGTGCCAGCAGTACTACCGGGGGGAAGGGTAACTATGGCTACACCTTC

J gene: TRBJ2-3
clone size: many
D gene: -
V gene: TRBV12-3/TRBV12-4
CDR3 protein: CASSSEGGSTDTQYF
CDR3 DNA: TGTGCCAGCAGTTCTGAGGGGGGGAGCACAGATACGCAGTATTTT

J gene: TRBJ2-1
clone size: many
D gene: TRBD2
V gene: TRBV20-1
CDR3 protein: CSAKIAGWRPEQFF
CDR3 DNA: TGCAGTGCGAAAATAGCGGGCTGGAGGCCTGAGCAGTTCTTC

J gene: TRBJ2-7
clone size: -
D gene: -
V gene: TRBV6-5
CDR3 protein: CASSNQGSYEQYF
CDR3 DNA: TGTGCCAGCAGTAACCAGGGGTCCTACGAGCAGTACTTC

J gene: TRBJ2-1
clone size: few
D gene: TRBD2
V gene: TRBV6-2/TRBV6-3
CDR3 protein: CASSYPPWVAGGPYNEQFF
CDR3 DNA: TGTGCCAGCAGTTACCCGCCGTGGGTTGCGGGAGGCCCCTACAATGAGCAGTTCTTC

J gene: TRBJ1-2
clone size: -
D gene: -
V gene: TRBV29-1
CDR3 protein: CSVEEGGRGYGYTF
CDR3 DNA: TGCAGCGTTGAAGAGGGGGGAAGGGGCTATGGCTACACCTTC

J gene: TRBJ2-7
clone size: -
D gene: -
V gene: TRBV18
CDR3 protein: CASSPQNRKGWSEQYF
CDR3 DNA: TGTGCCAGCTCACCACAAAACAGGAAGGGCTGGTCCGAGCAGTACTTC

J gene: TRBJ2-7
clone size: few
D gene: -
V gene: TRBV28
CDR3 protein: CASSLHTGSLDEQYF
CDR3 DNA: TGTGCCAGCAGTCTACACACAGGATCGCTTGACGAGCAGTACTTC

J gene: TRBJ2-5
clone size: -
D gene: -
V gene: TRBV4-1
CDR3 protein: CASSPGGGRGAKTQYF
CDR3 DNA: TGCGCCAGCAGCCCCGGAGGCGGTCGGGGAGCAAAGACCCAGTACTTC

J gene: TRBJ2-5
clone size: many
D gene: -
V gene: TRBV20-1
CDR3 protein: CSAKTRPGVETQYF
CDR3 DNA: TGCAGTGCCAAAACAAGGCCAGGCGTAGAGACCCAGTACTTC

J gene: TRBJ2-1
clone size: -
D gene: TRBD1
V gene: TRBV9
CDR3 protein: CASSHPRGTGDHNEQFF
CDR3 DNA: TGTGCCAGCAGCCACCCAAGGGGGACAGGAGATCACAATGAGCAGTTCTTC

J gene: TRBJ1-5
clone size: -
D gene: -
V gene: TRBV6-1
CDR3 protein: CASSEASAAWDQPQHF
CDR3 DNA: TGTGCCAGCAGTGAAGCGAGTGCGGCCTGGGATCAGCCCCAGCATTTT

J gene: TRBJ2-2
clone size: -
D gene: -
V gene: TRBV21-1
CDR3 protein: CASSKVQGWTGELFF
CDR3 DNA: TGTGCCAGCAGCAAAGTCCAGGGGTGGACCGGGGAGCTGTTTTTT

J gene: TRBJ2-2
clone size: few
D gene: -
V gene: TRBV5-6
CDR3 protein: CASSLDGSGDTGELFF
CDR3 DNA: TGTGCCAGCAGCTTGGACGGGTCGGGGGACACCGGGGAGCTGTTTTTT

J gene: TRBJ2-7
clone size: -
D gene: TRBD2
V gene: TRBV12-3/TRBV12-4
CDR3 protein: CASRLYSGRAYEQYF
CDR3 DNA: TGTGCCAGCAGGTTGTATAGCGGGAGGGCCTACGAGCAGTACTTC

J gene: TRBJ2-5
clone size: few
D gene: TRBD2
V gene: TRBV6-1
CDR3 protein: CASSKRGLDFRETQYF
CDR3 DNA: TGTGCCAGCAGTAAGCGGGGACTAGATTTCCGAGAGACCCAGTACTTC

J gene: TRBJ2-7
clone size: few
D gene: -
V gene: TRBV18
CDR3 protein: CASSPPMRGAEEQYF
CDR3 DNA: TGTGCCAGCTCACCACCGATGCGAGGGGCTGAAGAGCAGTACTTC

J gene: TRBJ2-7
clone size: few
D gene: -
V gene: TRBV7-2
CDR3 protein: CASSLWALAGEQYF
CDR3 DNA: TGTGCCAGCAGCTTATGGGCCTTGGCAGGCGAGCAGTACTTC

J gene: TRBJ2-7
clone size: few
D gene: TRBD2
V gene: TRBV7-8
CDR3 protein: CASSLAGTSGRQTYEQYF
CDR3 DNA: TGTGCCAGCAGCTTGGCCGGGACTAGCGGGAGGCAAACCTACGAGCAGTACTTC

J gene: TRBJ2-7
clone size: -
D gene: -
V gene: TRBV3-1
CDR3 protein: CASSPHGTGTYEQYF
CDR3 DNA: TGTGCCAGCAGTCCCCACGGTACGGGGACCTACGAGCAGTACTTC

J gene: TRBJ2-7
clone size: -
D gene: TRBD1
V gene: TRBV3-1
CDR3 protein: CASSQGWDGQDEQYF
CDR3 DNA: TGTGCCAGCAGCCAAGGTTGGGATGGACAGGACGAGCAGTACTTC

J gene: TRBJ2-3
clone size: -
D gene: TRBD2
V gene: TRBV28
CDR3 protein: CASSRKAGGSTDTQYF
CDR3 DNA: TGTGCCAGCAGCAGGAAAGCGGGGGGTAGCACAGATACGCAGTATTTT

J gene: TRBJ2-7
clone size: many
D gene: -
V gene: TRBV20-1
CDR3 protein: CSARGTPYEQYF
CDR3 DNA: TGCAGTGCTAGGGGGACTCCCTACGAGCAGTACTTC

J gene: TRBJ2-5
clone size: few
D gene: -
V gene: TRBV14
CDR3 protein: CASSQGWVGETQYF
CDR3 DNA: TGTGCCAGCAGCCAGGGGTGGGTCGGGGAGACCCAGTACTTC